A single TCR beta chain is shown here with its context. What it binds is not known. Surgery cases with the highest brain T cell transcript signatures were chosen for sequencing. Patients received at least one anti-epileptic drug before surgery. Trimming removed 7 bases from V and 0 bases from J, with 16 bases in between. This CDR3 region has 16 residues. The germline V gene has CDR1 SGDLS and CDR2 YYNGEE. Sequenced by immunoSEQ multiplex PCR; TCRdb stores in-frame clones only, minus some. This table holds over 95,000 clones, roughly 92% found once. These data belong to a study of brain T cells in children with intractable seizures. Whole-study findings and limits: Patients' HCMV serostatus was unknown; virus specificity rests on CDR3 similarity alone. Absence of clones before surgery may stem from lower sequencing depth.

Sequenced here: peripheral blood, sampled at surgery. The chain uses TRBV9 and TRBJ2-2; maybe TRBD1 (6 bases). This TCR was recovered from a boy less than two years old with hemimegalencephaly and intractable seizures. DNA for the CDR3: TGTGCCAGCTCTCCGAGAGGGACACCGAACACCGGGGAGCTGTTTTTT. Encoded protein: CASSPRGTPNTGELFF. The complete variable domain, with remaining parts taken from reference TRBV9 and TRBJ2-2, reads DSGVTQTPKHLITATGQRVTLRCSPRSGDLSVYWYQQSLDQGLQFLIQYYNGEERAKGNILERFSAQQFPDLHSELNLSSLELGDSALYFCASSPRGTPNTGELFFGEGSRLTVL.